One sample yielded the 5 T cell receptor beta chains listed below, sequenced in a study of a mutant IDH1 vaccine in newly diagnosed glioma. Time point in this sample: week 11, during vaccination. Vaccination comprised doses that each held 300 ug of mutant IDH1 20-mer peptide, plus topical imiquimod. What these receptors recognize is not known. Profiled with immunoSEQ multiplex PCR; TCRdb holds only in-frame clones, not every one. The sample yields around 65,000 clones, 80% seen once. The specimen comprised PBMCs, sampled from a glioma patient whose treatment included an IDH1 peptide vaccine. Every receptor here comes from a man aged 50-60 years with glioma.

V and J are TRBV19 and TRBJ1-5; 8 bases line up with TRBD1. The V gene's germline CDR1 is LNHDA and CDR2 SQIVND (reference sequence). The length of the CDR3 is 14 residues. V trimming: 6 bases; J trimming: 2 bases; junction bases outside the gene matches: 3. In DNA, the CDR3 is TGTGCCAGTAGAACAGGGGGTGGCAATCAGCCCCAGCATTTT. Its translation: CASRTGGGNQPQHF.

The V call is TRBV30, the J call TRBJ2-6, with D unresolved. This CDR3 has 15 residues. V lost 2 bases and J 0 bases, leaving 8 bases between the germline ends. Germline V gene data show CDR1 as GTSNPN and CDR2 as SVGIG (reference sequence). CDR3 residues: CAWSRLYSGANVLTF. In nucleotides, the CDR3 is TGTGCCTGGAGTCGCTTATACTCTGGGGCCAACGTCCTGACTTTC.

The chain recombines TRBV5-1 with TRBJ1-1; TRBD1 is a possible D gene (6 bases). Trimming left V 1 base short and J 1 base short, with 8 bases between. The CDR3 has 14 amino acids. Germline CDR1 and CDR2: SGHRS and YFSETQ. The CDR3 loop is CASSLTGWNTEAFF. The CDR3, as DNA: TGCGCCAGCAGCTTGACAGGGTGGAACACTGAAGCTTTCTTT.

The CDR3 sequence is CASKISPRSYNEQFF. The CDR3 nucleotides read TGTGCCAGCAAGATAAGCCCCAGGTCCTACAATGAGCAGTTCTTC. The chain is built from TRBV6-1 and TRBJ2-1; no reliable D call. This CDR3 spans 15 amino acids. Trimming stripped 7 bases from V and 1 base from J, with 14 bases between. Germline loops: CDR1 MNHNS, CDR2 SASEGT.

The V call is TRBV18, the J call TRBJ1-6; maybe TRBD1 (6 bases). CDR1 is KGHSH and CDR2 is LQKENI in the germline V gene. The germline V and J ends were trimmed by 4 bases and 7 bases, with 14 bases remaining between them. This CDR3 is built from 15 residues. The CDR3 DNA sequence: TGTGCCAGCTCACAGTCTGGGGGCGAGAATTCACCCCTCCACTTT. Its protein is CASSQSGGENSPLHF.